A single sample gave rise to the 4 T cell receptor beta chains below, sequenced in a study of T cells in Graves' hyperthyroidism and ophthalmopathy. Using RNA transcripts as the source, TCR beta CDR3 regions were amplified. With the HTBI primer set, the TCR CDR3 went through a first round of RT-PCR. TCRdb ran MiXCR on the multiplex PCR reads and lists one entry per CDR3 protein. Counted here are hundreds of thousands of distinct CDR3 sequences, less than 25% occurring once; the ten biggest clones make up 30% to 40%. What was sequenced was blood. These receptors all stem from a man aged 25-45 years with Graves' ophthalmopathy.

This clonotype was seen only a few times. The chain links TRBV9 to TRBJ2-2; TRBD2 matches at 7 bases. Germline V gives CDR1 SGDLS, CDR2 YYNGEE. V lost 4 bases, J lost 5 bases, and 11 bases stayed unmatched. This CDR3 spans 16 amino acids. As DNA, the CDR3 is TGTGCCAGCAGCCCCCGGGGGGACCTAGGGACCGGGGAGCTGTTTTTT. Translating gives CASSPRGDLGTGELFF.

In this sample, this clonotype turned up many times. V is TRBV12-3 or TRBV12-4 and J is TRBJ2-2; D unresolved. The ends were cut back, 7 bases at V and 4 bases at J, with 4 bases in the middle. This CDR3 has 11 amino acids. The CDR3 is CASTLTGELFF. The CDR3 DNA is TGTGCCAGCACCCTCACCGGGGAGCTGTTTTTT.

The rearrangement uses TRBV12-3 or TRBV12-4 and TRBJ2-5, with TRBD2 as a possible D gene (6 bases). The CDR3 spans 14 residues. The V end lost 1 base, the J end lost 7 bases, and 13 bases lay between the germline ends. In nucleotides, the CDR3 is TGTGCCAGCAGTTTAGTGATTCAGGGAGGGACCCAGTACTTC. Translated, it gives CASSLVIQGGTQYF.

This clonotype was seen more than once but under ten times. The rearrangement uses TRBV5-6 and TRBJ2-5; 7 nucleotides align to TRBD1. CDR1 and CDR2 (germline): SGHDT, YYEEEE. Trimming cost V 2 bases and J 1 base; bases outside gene matches: 5. The CDR3 spans 15 residues. CDR3 residues: CASSLKGTAQETQYF. The DNA for the CDR3 is TGTGCCAGCAGCTTAAAAGGGACAGCCCAAGAGACCCAGTACTTC.